Listed here are 29 T cell receptor beta chains from one sample, sequenced in a study of T-cell memory formation after mild COVID-19. TCRdb fed the 5' RACE reads into MiXCR, producing one record per CDR3 protein. The table includes roughly 350,000 distinct CDR3 sequences, around a fifth detected once. Source material: PBMCs or a T cell subset sorted from them (not recorded which). The receptors were sampled from an adult woman who had mild COVID-19 (a few samples of this study predate the infection). Cell type and time point are not known.

This clonotype was seen more than once but under ten times. The chain employs TRBV6-1 and TRBJ2-4; 8 bases are a match to TRBD2. Trimming removed 5 bases from V and 0 bases from J; junction bases left unmatched: 3. The CDR3 sequence is 15 residues long. Germline values: CDR1 MNHNS, CDR2 SASEGT. The CDR3 sequence is CASSSGGTAKNIQYF. As DNA, the CDR3 is TGTGCCAGCAGTAGCGGGGGAACAGCCAAAAACATTCAGTACTTC.

The V and J genes are TRBV9 and TRBJ1-6, with no clear D. V was shortened by 4 bases and J by 7 bases, with 15 bases between the two germline ends. The CDR3 runs 15 residues. The V gene's germline CDR1 is SGDLS and CDR2 YYNGEE. CDR3 loop: CASSPWESENSPLHF. The CDR3 region has the DNA TGTGCCAGCAGCCCCTGGGAGTCTGAAAATTCACCCCTCCACTTT.

The chain links TRBV19 to TRBJ2-7, with D unclear. The V and J ends lost 1 base and 3 bases respectively, with 10 bases between them. CDR3 length equals 14 residues. Germline loops: CDR1 LNHDA, CDR2 SQIVND (reference sequence). In nucleotides, the CDR3 is TGTGCCAGTAGTATAGCGGCCGGATACTACGAGCAGTACTTC. This codes for CASSIAAGYYEQYF. The full variable domain, with the rest looked up from reference TRBV19 and TRBJ2-7, is DGGITQSPKYLFRKEGQNVTLSCEQNLNHDAMYWYRQDPGQGLRLIYYSQIVNDFQKGDIAEGYSVSREKKESFPLTVTSAQKNPTAFYLCASSIAAGYYEQYFGPGTRLTVT.

The gene calls are TRBV10-2 and TRBJ2-1, with TRBD2 matching over 8 bases. V lost 5 bases, J lost 2 bases, and 5 bases stayed unmatched. Germline V gene sequence: CDR1 WSHSY, CDR2 SAAADI. There are 15 residues in the CDR3. This CDR3 is CASSTTSGAYNEQFF. The CDR3 DNA follows: TGCGCCAGCAGTACTACTAGCGGAGCCTACAATGAGCAGTTCTTC.

The chain carries TRBV3-1 and TRBJ2-7; TRBD1 matches 7 bases. Per the germline V gene, CDR1 is LGHDT and CDR2 is YNNKEL (reference sequence). The CDR3 runs to 17 residues. The V segment lost 0 bases and the J segment 5 bases; nucleotides outside the gene matches: 13. This CDR3 reads CASSQDGITGTEDEQYF. The CDR3 DNA is TGTGCCAGCAGCCAAGATGGGATAACGGGGACAGAGGACGAGCAGTACTTC.

This clonotype was recorded once. The chain recombines TRBV29-1 with TRBJ1-2; the match to TRBD1 covers 9 bases. Germline CDR1 and CDR2: SQVTM and ANQGSEA. The CDR3 extends over 11 amino acids. V gave up 6 bases and J gave up 9 bases; unmatched junction bases: 5. Written as DNA, the CDR3 is TGCAGCGTGGGACAGGGTAGGAGCTACACCTTC. This gives the protein CSVGQGRSYTF.

The chain recombines TRBV7-8 with TRBJ1-2, with D unclear. Germline V CDR1 and CDR2: SGHVS, FQNEAQ. V was cut by 1 base and J by 0 bases, with 9 bases left in between. The CDR3 totals 15 residues. The CDR3 DNA sequence: TGTGCCAGCAGCTTAGGACCGGGCGCTAACTATGGCTACACCTTC. It translates to CASSLGPGANYGYTF.

The chain joins TRBV7-4 to TRBJ1-2, with a weak D call TRBD1 (5 bases). Trimming cost V 5 bases and J 4 bases, with 26 bases left between them. The CDR3 runs to 18 residues. Germline CDR1 reads SGHVT; CDR2 reads SQSDAQ. CDR3: CASSLLTLVWTYSYGYTF. CDR3 nucleotides: TGTGCCAGCAGCCTATTAACCTTAGTGTGGACATATTCCTATGGCTACACCTTC.

This clonotype was recorded at least ten times. This chain uses TRBV5-1 with TRBJ2-3; D ambiguous. CDR3 length: 12 amino acids. V was shortened by 0 bases and J by 4 bases, with 3 bases between the two germline ends. Germline-derived CDR1 and CDR2 are SGHRS and YFSETQ. Written as DNA, the CDR3 is TGCGCCAGCAGCTTGGAGGCAGATACGCAGTATTTT. The encoded protein is CASSLEADTQYF.

This clonotype was seen more than once but under ten times. The V and J genes are TRBV7-2 and TRBJ2-3, with D perhaps matching TRBD1 or TRBD2 (6 bases each). Trimming took off 5 bases at V and 4 bases at J, with 16 bases between the two ends. Germline CDR1 SGHTA, CDR2 FQGNSA. The CDR3 spans 15 residues. The CDR3 is CASSTHSGEADTQYF. CDR3 DNA sequence: TGTGCCAGCAGCACGCATTCAGGGGAGGCAGATACGCAGTATTTT.

This clonotype was detected only a few times. J is TRBJ1-4 and V is TRBV6-5; no clear D gene. Germline V lookup: CDR1 MNHEY, CDR2 SVGAGI. The CDR3 sequence is 14 residues long. V was clipped by 4 bases and J by 3 bases, with 9 bases between them. The CDR3 nucleotides read TGTGCCAGCAGTTCAGGCAGACCTAATGAAAAACTGTTTTTT. Residues: CASSSGRPNEKLFF.

In its sample, this clonotype was seen many times. The rearrangement joins TRBV18 to TRBJ2-3, with unresolved D. The CDR3 extends over 13 amino acids. Germline CDR1 KGHSH, CDR2 LQKENI. V gave up 0 bases and J gave up 11 bases, with 12 bases separating them. The CDR3 region has the DNA TGTGCCAGCTCACCACCGAGTACGCCCCGGCAGTATTTT. Protein sequence: CASSPPSTPRQYF.

The table lists this clonotype with a few counts. The V call is TRBV4-1, the J call TRBJ2-1; D call uncertain. The CDR3 is made up of 15 amino acids. Germline V gene data show CDR1 as MGHRA and CDR2 as YSYEKL. Trimming stripped 0 bases from V and 5 bases from J, with 11 bases between. The CDR3: CASSQDWGKNNEQFF. Written as DNA, the CDR3 is TGCGCCAGCAGCCAAGACTGGGGAAAGAACAATGAGCAGTTCTTC.

Notes on this clonotype: The junction differs from germline at one of its ends, possibly a read error. This sequence joins TRBV7-7 and TRBJ2-1; perhaps TRBD2 as D (6 bases). The CDR3 sequence is 13 residues long. CDR1 is SSHAT and CDR2 is FNYEAQ in the germline V gene (reference sequence). For the CDR3, the DNA is TGTGCTAGCAGCTGGGACGCGGGGAATGAGCAGTTCTTC. Encoded protein: CASSWDAGNEQFF.

This clonotype showed up just a few times. The V gene is TRBV11-2, the J gene TRBJ2-7; possibly TRBD2 for D (6 bases). This CDR3 spans 13 amino acids. Germline V gene sequence: CDR1 SGHAT, CDR2 FQNNGV. Deletions cut 8 bases from V and 2 bases from J, with 13 bases between. This chain's CDR3 is CASHPGVTYEQYF. The CDR3 DNA reads TGTGCCAGCCACCCGGGGGTTACCTACGAGCAGTACTTC.

This clonotype occurred a few times. This sequence joins TRBV10-3 and TRBJ1-5; weak D call: TRBD1 (5 bases). In germline, CDR1 is ENHRY, CDR2 SYGVKD. Between the trimmed V and J ends, which lost 5 bases and 5 bases, there was a span of 10 bases. The length of the CDR3 is 13 residues. CDR3 DNA sequence: TGTGCCATCAGTCCCGGGACGGATCAGCCCCAGCATTTT. Translation gives CAISPGTDQPQHF.

This clonotype appeared a few times. The chain uses TRBV21-1 and TRBJ2-1; the table assigns TRBD2, which was not confirmed against the DNA. TRBV21-1 has pseudogene status. This CDR3 has 19 amino acids. CDR3 sequence (DNA): TGTGCCAGCAGCAAAGGGACTAGCGGATACCCGACCACCTACAATGAGCAGTTCTTC. It encodes CASSKGTSGYPTTYNEQFF.

The chain combines TRBV5-6 with TRBJ2-5; no clear D gene. Trimming removed 1 base at V and 2 bases at J, with 6 bases between. This CDR3 spans 13 amino acids. Germline CDR1 and CDR2: SGHDT and YYEEEE. The CDR3 loop reads CASSLRNQETQYF. The CDR3, as DNA: TGTGCCAGCAGCTTGAGGAATCAAGAGACCCAGTACTTC.

The chain uses TRBV27 and TRBJ1-1, with D perhaps TRBD1 (6 bases). This CDR3 comprises 13 residues. Deletions cut 3 bases from V and 4 bases from J, with 9 bases between. Germline V gene sequence: CDR1 MNHEY, CDR2 SMNVEV (reference sequence). The CDR3 is CASSFRGGTEAFF. CDR3 in DNA: TGTGCCAGCAGTTTCAGGGGAGGCACTGAAGCTTTCTTT.

The rearrangement links TRBV24-1 to TRBJ1-2; TRBD1 might be the D (6 bases). V gave up 4 bases and J gave up 8 bases, with 19 bases separating them. The CDR3 runs 15 residues. Looked up from germline, CDR1 is KGHDR and CDR2 is SFDVKD. For the CDR3, the DNA is TGTGCCACCAGTGACCTAAGGACAGCCCCCGGAGGCTACACCTTC. This codes for CATSDLRTAPGGYTF.

The gene calls are TRBV7-2 and TRBJ2-5; D gene ambiguous. Per germline, CDR1 SGHTA and CDR2 FQGNSA. V lost 0 bases and J 5 bases, leaving 10 bases between the germline ends. The CDR3 extends over 14 amino acids. CDR3 DNA sequence: TGTGCCAGCAGCTTAGCGGGCAGTTTCGAGACCCAGTACTTC. As protein: CASSLAGSFETQYF.

V is TRBV7-3 and J is TRBJ2-3; TRBD2 agrees at 8 bases. CDR1 is SGHTA and CDR2 is FQGTGA in the germline V gene. Germline trimming cut 4 bases from V and 6 bases from J; bases unmatched to any gene: 9. The CDR3 is 15 amino acids. CDR3: CASSSGLDSSDTQYF. The CDR3, as DNA: TGTGCCAGCAGCTCGGGACTAGACAGCTCCGATACGCAGTATTTT.

In its sample, this clonotype was seen a few times. This CDR3 reads CASSHRGQLQETQYF. The CDR3 DNA follows: TGTGCCAGCAGCCACAGGGGACAGCTCCAAGAGACCCAGTACTTC. V usage is TRBV3-1 and J usage is TRBJ2-5; 7 bases agree with TRBD1. V lost 3 bases, J lost 1 base, and 5 bases stayed unmatched. The germline CDR1 and CDR2 sequences are LGHDT and YNNKEL (reference sequence). The CDR3 length is 15 residues.

This clonotype was detected a few times. The chain combines TRBV25-1 with TRBJ2-7; 7 bases map to TRBD2. The CDR3 has 15 residues. Germline V lookup: CDR1 MGHDK, CDR2 SYGVNS. The trim removed 3 bases at V and 6 bases at J, leaving 11 bases unmatched. For the CDR3, the DNA is TGTGCCAGCAGTGAGCCCGGGACTATGAGCGGCGAGCAGTACTTC. Translation: CASSEPGTMSGEQYF.

There are a few counts of this clonotype. This rearrangement joins TRBV29-1 to TRBJ2-1; D is unresolved. V was pared by 6 bases and J by 8 bases, with 8 bases between. From germline, CDR1 is SQVTM and CDR2 ANQGSEA. This CDR3 comprises 10 residues. The CDR3 sequence: CSVGIYEQFF. The CDR3 DNA is TGCAGCGTGGGCATTTATGAGCAGTTCTTC.

This clonotype has a handful of counts. The chain carries TRBV12-3 or TRBV12-4 and TRBJ2-1; no reliable D call. CDR3 size: 14 residues. The V gene lost 5 bases and the J gene lost 9 bases, with 17 bases spanning the gap. In DNA, the CDR3 is TGTGCCAGCAGTCCCATTCGCTCTACTGGTGAGCAGTTCTTC. This translates into CASSPIRSTGEQFF.

The gene calls are TRBV12-3 or TRBV12-4 and TRBJ2-1; no clear D gene. The ends were cut back, 5 bases at V and 8 bases at J, with 7 bases in the middle. CDR3 size: 11 residues. Here the CDR3 reads CASSPGHEQFF. The CDR3 nucleotides are TGTGCCAGCAGTCCTGGCCATGAGCAGTTCTTC.

V gene TRBV9 combines with J gene TRBJ1-1, with D hard to call. CDR1 and CDR2 (germline): SGDLS, YYNGEE. V was shortened by 0 bases and J by 8 bases, with 14 bases between the two germline ends. CDR3 size: 14 residues. The CDR3 is CASSVGGGPREAFF. CDR3 nucleotide sequence: TGTGCCAGCAGCGTAGGGGGAGGGCCGAGGGAAGCTTTCTTT.

The chain has TRBV20-1 and TRBJ1-5; 9 bases agree with TRBD1. This CDR3 region has 16 residues. V lost 5 bases and J lost 4; bases outside the gene matches: 12. Germline V lookup: CDR1 DFQATT, CDR2 SNEGSKA (reference sequence). The CDR3 loop reads CSAPPEGGTGNQPQHF. In nucleotides, the CDR3 is TGCAGTGCTCCCCCGGAGGGTGGGACAGGGAATCAGCCCCAGCATTTT.